These 25 T cell receptor beta chains were sequenced from one sample in a study of blood T cell repertoires in COVID-19. Repertoires were generated with immunoSEQ multiplex PCR, while TCRdb's copy carries only in-frame clones and drops some. Altogether some 88,000 clones are present, approximately 90% being singletons, with the ten largest covering 1.8%. Input material: peripheral blood. These receptor sequences come from a human donor with active COVID-19. The donor label of this sample is uncertain.

The V call is TRBV7-6, the J call TRBJ2-5, with 9 bases lining up with TRBD2. V dropped 5 bases and J dropped 5; count of bases not matched to a gene: 15. Germline V gene sequence: CDR1 SGHVS, CDR2 FNYEAQ. This CDR3 comprises 17 residues. The CDR3 DNA sequence: TGTGCCAGCAGCAAACAGTCCGGGACTAGCAGTGAGGAGACCCAGTACTTC. It yields the protein CASSKQSGTSSEETQYF.

The CDR3 DNA reads TGTGCCAGCAGCCCAGACAGCCAAGAGACCCAGTACTTC. It codes for CASSPDSQETQYF. The chain is built from TRBV5-6 and TRBJ2-5; possibly TRBD1 for D (5 bases). The CDR3 runs to 13 residues. Germline V gene data show CDR1 as SGHDT and CDR2 as YYEEEE. The germline V and J ends were trimmed by 4 bases and 1 base, with 8 bases remaining between them.

The chain combines TRBV6-5 with TRBJ2-3; D perhaps matches TRBD1 (5 bases). Germline V gene data show CDR1 as MNHEY and CDR2 as SVGAGI. The length of the CDR3 is 14 residues. V lost 6 bases and J 2 bases, leaving 12 bases between the germline ends. CDR3 nucleotides: TGTGCCAGCAGAGTAGACAGAGCCACAGATACGCAGTATTTT. Its translation: CASRVDRATDTQYF.

V and J are TRBV19 and TRBJ1-1; 7 bases match TRBD1. The J segment lost 1 base and the V segment lost 3 bases, leaving 2 bases of the junction unmatched. The germline V gene has CDR1 LNHDA and CDR2 SQIVND (reference sequence). This CDR3 contains 14 residues. CDR3 amino acids: CASSIDRANTEAFF. The CDR3 DNA is TGTGCCAGTAGTATCGACAGGGCGAACACTGAAGCTTTCTTT.

The chain joins TRBV5-6 to TRBJ1-4; 8 positions agree with TRBD1. Germline CDR1 is SGHDT and CDR2 is YYEEEE. Trimming removed 3 bases from V and 0 bases from J; junction bases left unmatched: 10. This CDR3 spans 18 amino acids. The CDR3 bases are TGTGCCAGCAGCTCAAGGGACAGGACCCCTGCAACTAATGAAAAACTGTTTTTT. Residues: CASSSRDRTPATNEKLFF.

The chain combines TRBV15 with TRBJ2-2; D is undetermined. The V end lost 0 bases, the J end lost 7 bases, and 18 bases lay between the germline ends. The CDR3 is 17 residues long. From germline, CDR1 is LNHNV and CDR2 YYDKDF (reference sequence). The CDR3 nucleotides are TGTGCCACCAGCAGAGATCGAAAGCATACAAGAGGCGGGGAGCTGTTTTTT. The encoded protein is CATSRDRKHTRGGELFF.

The chain employs TRBV4-3 and TRBJ1-2; no reliable D call. Germline CDR1 reads LGHNA; CDR2 reads YSLEER. The CDR3 is 14 amino acids. V shed 3 bases and J shed 4 bases, with 12 bases lying between them. The CDR3 nucleotides read TGCGCCAGCAGCCAGTTCGGGGAGGGCTATGGCTACACCTTC. It translates to CASSQFGEGYGYTF.

The V call is TRBV30, the J call TRBJ1-1; 9 nucleotides line up with TRBD1. V shed 7 bases and J 3 bases; nucleotides not matched to a gene: 6. Germline CDR1 is GTSNPN and CDR2 is SVGIG (reference sequence). The CDR3 runs to 13 residues. The chain's CDR3 is CAFETGGHTEAFF. The CDR3 region has the DNA TGTGCCTTCGAGACAGGGGGGCACACTGAAGCTTTCTTT.

The chain carries TRBV19 and TRBJ2-6; D ambiguous. There are 14 residues in the CDR3. Germline lookup yields CDR1 LNHDA and CDR2 SQIVND (reference sequence). Trimming took off 3 bases at V and 0 bases at J, with 3 bases between the two ends. In DNA, the CDR3 is TGTGCCAGTAGTATCAACTCTGGGGCCAACGTCCTGACTTTC. It is translated as CASSINSGANVLTF.

The chain recombines TRBV28 with TRBJ2-1, with TRBD2 identical over 13 bases. This CDR3 is 15 amino acids long. CDR1 MDHEN and CDR2 SYDVKM come from the germline V gene. J lost 10 bases, V lost 6 bases, and 9 bases had no gene match. This CDR3 is CASSPTSGGLGEQFF. CDR3 nucleotide sequence: TGTGCCAGCAGCCCGACTAGCGGGGGGTTAGGAGAGCAGTTCTTC.

This clone was recorded a few times. V is TRBV3-1 (or the pseudogene TRBV3-2) and J is TRBJ1-5; D unresolved. Germline V lookup: CDR1 LGHDT, CDR2 YNNKEL (reference sequence). V gave up 2 bases and J gave up 0 bases, with 14 bases separating them. This CDR3 spans 17 amino acids. CDR3 nucleotides: TGTGCCAGCAGCCAAAGGAACGCGGCAGATAGCAATCAGCCCCAGCATTTT. Protein product: CASSQRNAADSNQPQHF.

The rearrangement links TRBV28 to TRBJ2-7; 7 bases map to TRBD2. Germline-derived CDR1 and CDR2 are MDHEN and SYDVKM. The CDR3 consists of 13 residues. The V segment lost 6 bases and the J segment 5 bases; nucleotides outside the gene matches: 7. CDR3 bases: TGTGCCAGCAGGCCGGGAGGACCCCACGAGCAGTACTTC. Translating it yields CASRPGGPHEQYF.

The chain couples TRBV2 to TRBJ2-7, with 12 bases matching TRBD2. Trimming cost V 5 bases and J 4 bases; bases outside gene matches: 3. Germline lookup yields CDR1 SNHLY and CDR2 FYNNEI. The CDR3 extends over 14 amino acids. Here the CDR3 reads CASSSSGGDYEQYF. The CDR3 nucleotides read TGTGCCAGCAGTTCTAGCGGGGGGGATTACGAGCAGTACTTC.

With regard to this clone: Other DNA variants within this sample encode the same CDR3. This chain connects TRBV12-3 or TRBV12-4 to TRBJ2-7, with D possibly matching TRBD1 (6 bases). The V gene lost 3 bases and the J gene lost 0 bases, with 6 bases spanning the gap. The CDR3 is 13 amino acids. This CDR3 reads CASSLDSSYEQYF. The CDR3 DNA reads TGTGCCAGCAGTTTGGACAGCTCCTACGAGCAGTACTTC.

This sequence joins TRBV19 and TRBJ1-4; D perhaps matches TRBD1 (6 bases). The CDR3 contains 18 residues. Germline V gives CDR1 LNHDA, CDR2 SQIVND (reference sequence). V lost 3 bases and J 0 bases, leaving 17 bases between the germline ends. The CDR3: CASSIFPVGAATNEKLFF. Here the CDR3 DNA reads TGTGCCAGTAGTATTTTCCCTGTGGGGGCTGCAACTAATGAAAAACTGTTTTTT.

V is TRBV28 and J is TRBJ1-6, with 8 bases that match TRBD1. This CDR3 contains 17 residues. V shed 6 bases, J shed 2 bases, and the junction held 9 bases outside the gene matches. Germline V gene sequence: CDR1 MDHEN, CDR2 SYDVKM. The CDR3 bases are TGTGCCAGCAGCGTATCAGGGGGCGGGCCCTATAATTCACCCCTCCACTTT. Protein: CASSVSGGGPYNSPLHF.

The chain employs TRBV4-3 and TRBJ2-1; weak D call: TRBD1 (5 bases). V shed 1 base and J shed 2 bases, with 9 bases lying between them. This CDR3 region has 15 residues. CDR1 is LGHNA, CDR2 YSLEER, per germline. The chain's CDR3 is CASSQGTGTYNEQFF. The CDR3 region has the DNA TGCGCCAGCAGCCAAGGAACAGGAACCTACAATGAGCAGTTCTTC.

This chain uses TRBV7-8 with TRBJ1-1, with 7 bases identical to TRBD1. This CDR3 comprises 14 residues. Germline trimming cut 4 bases from V and 5 bases from J; bases unmatched to any gene: 7. The V gene's germline CDR1 is SGHVS and CDR2 FQNEAQ. The CDR3 spells CASSSTGVETEAFF. CDR3 bases: TGTGCCAGCAGCTCCACAGGGGTGGAGACTGAAGCTTTCTTT.

The rearrangement links TRBV5-1 to TRBJ2-5; 8 bases agree with TRBD2. Germline CDR1 and CDR2: SGHRS and YFSETQ. V lost 0 bases to trimming and J lost 5 bases; unmatched junction nucleotides: 6. CDR3 length equals 15 residues. CDR3 nucleotide sequence: TGCGCCAGCAGCTTGGTCGGGGGGGCCAGGGAGACCCAGTACTTC. Protein product: CASSLVGGARETQYF.

The chain links TRBV3-1 (or the pseudogene TRBV3-2) to TRBJ2-5; 8 bases are a match to TRBD2. Germline values: CDR1 LGHDT, CDR2 YNNKEL (reference sequence). CDR3 length equals 16 residues. The junction had 11 bases not matched to a gene; V was cut back by 4 bases and J by 4 bases. The CDR3 is CASSPLGAGGGETQYF. As DNA, the CDR3 is TGTGCCAGCAGCCCTCTGGGGGCGGGGGGAGGAGAGACCCAGTACTTC.

The chain joins TRBV7-2 to TRBJ2-2; 8 positions match TRBD1. CDR3 length equals 16 residues. Trimming took 3 bases from V and 2 from J; bases not matched to a gene: 5. Germline loops: CDR1 SGHTA, CDR2 FQGNSA. CDR3 region: CASSFGTGGNTGELFF. CDR3 DNA sequence: TGTGCCAGCAGCTTTGGGACAGGTGGTAACACCGGGGAGCTGTTTTTT.

V usage is TRBV28 and J usage is TRBJ1-6, with 8 bases matching TRBD1. Germline lookup yields CDR1 MDHEN and CDR2 SYDVKM. With V trimmed by 5 bases and J by 0 bases, 3 bases remained unmatched. This CDR3 contains 16 residues. In DNA, the CDR3 is TGTGCCAGCAGTCAACAGGGGGGCTCCTATAATTCACCCCTCCACTTT. Encoded protein: CASSQQGGSYNSPLHF.

This chain uses TRBV5-4 with TRBJ2-3, with TRBD2 identical over 10 bases. The CDR3 runs to 17 residues. V shed 4 bases and J 2 bases; nucleotides not matched to a gene: 10. Germline V CDR1 and CDR2: SGHNT, YYREEE (reference sequence). The CDR3 region is CASSGLAGAPSTDTQYF. DNA of the CDR3: TGTGCCAGCAGCGGGCTAGCGGGGGCGCCGTCCACAGATACGCAGTATTTT.

This clone has just a few counts. The genes are TRBV10-1 and TRBJ1-2; D gene unclear. The V end was cut by 3 bases, the J end by 2 bases, with 7 bases between. The CDR3 has 13 amino acids. Germline V gene sequence: CDR1 WNHNN, CDR2 SYGVQD (reference sequence). CDR3 amino acids: CASSERQNYGYTF. CDR3 in DNA: TGCGCCAGCAGTGAACGACAAAACTATGGCTACACCTTC.

The chain has TRBV3-1 (or the pseudogene TRBV3-2) and TRBJ2-1; D unresolved. V lost 5 bases and J lost 7, with 9 bases in between. CDR1 LGHDT and CDR2 YNNKEL come from the germline V gene (reference sequence). This CDR3 is built from 12 residues. DNA of the CDR3: TGTGCCAGCAGCTCCTATCGGAATGAGCAGTTCTTC. Residues: CASSSYRNEQFF.